The 5 T cell receptor beta chains in this list originate from one sample, sequenced in a study of blood T cell repertoires in COVID-19. Assay used: immunoSEQ multiplex PCR; TCRdb lists only in-frame clones, some missing. The table records approximately 150,000 clones, 87% of them present only once. Material for sequencing was peripheral blood. These receptors all come from a woman in her fifties or sixties with acute or convalescent COVID-19.

The J gene is TRBJ1-2, the V gene TRBV6-6; D perhaps matches TRBD1 (6 bases). The CDR3 has 13 residues. V was trimmed by 4 bases and J by 8 bases, leaving 14 bases between them. The germline gives CDR1 MNHNY, CDR2 SVGAGI (reference sequence). CDR3 protein: CASSSQRQEGYTF. For the CDR3, the DNA is TGTGCCAGCAGTTCCCAGAGACAGGAAGGCTACACCTTC.

This chain uses TRBV5-8 with TRBJ2-5, with TRBD1 identical over 7 bases. The CDR3 contains 15 residues. The germline V gene has CDR1 SGHTS and CDR2 YDEGEE. J lost 3 bases, V lost 0 bases, and 5 bases had no gene match. CDR3 bases: TGTGCCAGCAGCTTGGCCGGGACAGATAAAGAGACCCAGTACTTC. Translating gives CASSLAGTDKETQYF. Based on the CDR3 plus reference TRBV5-8 and TRBJ2-5, the full variable domain is EAGVTQSPTHLIKTRGQQATLRCSPISGHTSVYWYQQALGLGLQFLLWYDEGEERNRGNFPPRFSGRQFPNYSSELNVNALELEDSALYLCASSLAGTDKETQYFGPGTRLLVL.

V is TRBV9 and J is TRBJ2-7, with 8 bases that match TRBD2. Trimming cost V 3 bases and J 3 bases; bases outside gene matches: 5. Germline assignment: CDR1 SGDLS and CDR2 YYNGEE. The CDR3 runs to 14 residues. In DNA form, the CDR3 reads TGTGCCAGCAGCGCAATGAGCGGGAGCTACGAGCAGTACTTC. This gives the protein CASSAMSGSYEQYF. Filled out from reference TRBV9 and TRBJ2-7, the complete variable domain reads DSGVTQTPKHLITATGQRVTLRCSPRSGDLSVYWYQQSLDQGLQFLIQYYNGEERAKGNILERFSAQQFPDLHSELNLSSLELGDSALYFCASSAMSGSYEQYFGPGTRLTVT.

The chain employs TRBV24-1 and TRBJ2-7, with 7 nucleotides matching TRBD2. The V and J ends lost 3 bases and 5 bases, in that order; junction bases with no gene match: 9. The CDR3 is 15 residues long. The germline V gene has CDR1 KGHDR and CDR2 SFDVKD. CDR3: CATSDPTVGGDEQYF. CDR3 bases: TGTGCCACCAGTGATCCCACCGTGGGAGGGGACGAGCAGTACTTC.

The chain recombines TRBV7-9 with TRBJ2-3, with 7 bases lining up with TRBD2. Looked up from germline, CDR1 is SEHNR and CDR2 is FQNEAQ (reference sequence). The CDR3 is made up of 14 amino acids. The V and J ends lost 4 bases and 4 bases, in that order; junction bases with no gene match: 5. CDR3 DNA sequence: TGTGCCAGCAGCTCCCGACTAGCATCAGATACGCAGTATTTT. Its protein product is CASSSRLASDTQYF.